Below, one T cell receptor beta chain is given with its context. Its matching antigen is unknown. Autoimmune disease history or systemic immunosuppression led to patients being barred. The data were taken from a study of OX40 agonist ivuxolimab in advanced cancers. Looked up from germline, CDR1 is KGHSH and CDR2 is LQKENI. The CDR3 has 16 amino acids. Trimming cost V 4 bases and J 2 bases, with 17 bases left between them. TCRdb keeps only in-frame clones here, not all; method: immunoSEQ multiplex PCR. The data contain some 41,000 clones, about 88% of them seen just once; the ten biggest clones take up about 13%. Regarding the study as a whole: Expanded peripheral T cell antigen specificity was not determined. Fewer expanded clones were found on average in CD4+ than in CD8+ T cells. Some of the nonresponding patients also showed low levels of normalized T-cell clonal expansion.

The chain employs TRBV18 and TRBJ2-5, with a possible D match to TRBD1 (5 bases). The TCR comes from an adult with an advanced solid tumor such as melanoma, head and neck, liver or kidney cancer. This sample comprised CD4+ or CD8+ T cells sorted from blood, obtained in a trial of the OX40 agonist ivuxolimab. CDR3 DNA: TGTGCCAGCTCACATCAAGTCATTAGGGGACAAGAGACCCAGTACTTC. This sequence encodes CASSHQVIRGQETQYF.